The 8 T cell receptor beta chains below all came from one sample that was sequenced in a study of CD8 T cells in ankylosing spondylitis. For these TCRs, the target antigens are not known. Findings and caveats of the study: Within ankylosing spondylitis blood, a TCR beta motif made up of eight or nine highly homologous variants appeared to be characteristic.

Each CDR3 protein gets one entry after TCRdb re-called the 5' RACE reads with MiXCR. This table has 450,000 to 550,000 distinct CDR3 sequences, roughly 5% appearing once. Sample: blood, either unsorted or a sorted T cell fraction (not recorded which). These receptors came from a male donor with ankylosing spondylitis.

The chain recombines TRBV7-2 with TRBJ2-1; D not resolved. The germline gives CDR1 SGHTA, CDR2 FQGNSA. V was trimmed by 5 bases and J by 8 bases, leaving 22 bases between them. This CDR3 region has 16 residues. This CDR3 reads CASSRPDLLYFDEQFF. The CDR3 DNA is TGTGCCAGCAGCCGCCCGGACCTACTATATTTCGATGAGCAGTTCTTC.

This clonotype was detected ten times or more. The CDR3 DNA reads as TGTGCCAGCAGCTTAGACGCCGAGGCCCTGAGCACTGAAGCTTTCTTT. The encoded protein is CASSLDAEALSTEAFF. This chain links TRBV7-2 with TRBJ1-1, with D hard to call. This CDR3 spans 16 amino acids. The V end lost 1 base, the J end lost 4 bases, and 16 bases lay between the germline ends. Germline values: CDR1 SGHTA, CDR2 FQGNSA.

The rearrangement uses TRBV20-1 and TRBJ2-7; 8 bases line up with TRBD2. Losses at the gene ends were 6 bases for V and 4 bases for J; bases not matched to a gene: 26. Germline CDR1 and CDR2: DFQATT and SNEGSKA (reference sequence). The CDR3 contains 19 residues. CDR3 bases: TGCAGTGCCCAGAGGGGTAGGCAGGGCACAGCGGGAGTTTCTTACGAGCAGTACTTC. As protein: CSAQRGRQGTAGVSYEQYF.

At least ten counts were recorded for this clonotype. V and J are TRBV27 and TRBJ1-3; D is undetermined. The CDR3 is 14 amino acids. V lost 6 bases, J lost 3 bases, and 12 bases lay in between. Germline values: CDR1 MNHEY, CDR2 SMNVEV (reference sequence). CDR3 nucleotides: TGTGCCAGCAGCCCACGCGGCCTTGGAAACACCATATATTTT. Translating gives CASSPRGLGNTIYF.

This clonotype was recorded many times. The chain uses TRBV28 and TRBJ2-7, with TRBD2 as a possible D gene (6 bases). The CDR3 spans 13 residues. Germline lookup yields CDR1 MDHEN and CDR2 SYDVKM. Trimming removed 6 bases at V and 3 bases at J, with 12 bases between. CDR3 residues: CASREGPSYEQYF. CDR3 DNA sequence: TGTGCCAGCAGGGAGGGCCCAAGCTACGAGCAGTACTTC.

CDR3 sequence: CASSLAEGSGANVLTF. The CDR3 DNA sequence: TGCGCCAGCAGCTTGGCCGAAGGCTCCGGGGCCAACGTCCTGACTTTC. The gene calls are TRBV5-1 and TRBJ2-6; D remains unclear. The CDR3 is made up of 16 amino acids. Germline V CDR1 and CDR2: SGHRS, YFSETQ. V was trimmed by 0 bases and J by 4 bases, leaving 11 bases between them.

Many counts were recorded for this clonotype. This chain links TRBV20-1 with TRBJ1-1; TRBD1 is a possible D gene (5 bases). The CDR3 has 15 amino acids. Between the trimmed V and J ends, which lost 5 bases and 5 bases, there was a span of 21 bases. Germline CDR1 reads DFQATT; CDR2 reads SNEGSKA (reference sequence). The CDR3 DNA follows: TGCAGTGCTGGCTTACCTGGGGGGAGGGTAACTGAAGCTTTCTTT. Protein: CSAGLPGGRVTEAFF.

This clonotype was detected ten times or more. CDR3 amino acids: CASSLEPRREAFF. CDR3 in DNA: TGTGCCAGCAGCTTAGAACCTCGAAGAGAAGCTTTCTTT. The chain employs TRBV7-2 and TRBJ1-1; D is undetermined. Germline V gene lookup returns CDR1 SGHTA and CDR2 FQGNSA. The CDR3 is made up of 13 amino acids. V dropped 1 base and J dropped 8 bases, with 11 bases sitting between them.